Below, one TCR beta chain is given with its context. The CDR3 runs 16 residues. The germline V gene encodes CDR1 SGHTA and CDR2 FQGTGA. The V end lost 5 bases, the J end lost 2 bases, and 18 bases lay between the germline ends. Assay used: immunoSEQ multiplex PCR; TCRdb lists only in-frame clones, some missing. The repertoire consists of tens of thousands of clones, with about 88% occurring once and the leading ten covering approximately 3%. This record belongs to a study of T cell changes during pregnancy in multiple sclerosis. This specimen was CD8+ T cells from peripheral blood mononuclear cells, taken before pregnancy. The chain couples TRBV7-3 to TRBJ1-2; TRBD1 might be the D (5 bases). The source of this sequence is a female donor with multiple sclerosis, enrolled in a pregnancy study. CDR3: CASSPRPREVNYGYTF. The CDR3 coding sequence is TGTGCCAGCAGCCCACGTCCCAGGGAGGTGAACTATGGCTACACCTTC.